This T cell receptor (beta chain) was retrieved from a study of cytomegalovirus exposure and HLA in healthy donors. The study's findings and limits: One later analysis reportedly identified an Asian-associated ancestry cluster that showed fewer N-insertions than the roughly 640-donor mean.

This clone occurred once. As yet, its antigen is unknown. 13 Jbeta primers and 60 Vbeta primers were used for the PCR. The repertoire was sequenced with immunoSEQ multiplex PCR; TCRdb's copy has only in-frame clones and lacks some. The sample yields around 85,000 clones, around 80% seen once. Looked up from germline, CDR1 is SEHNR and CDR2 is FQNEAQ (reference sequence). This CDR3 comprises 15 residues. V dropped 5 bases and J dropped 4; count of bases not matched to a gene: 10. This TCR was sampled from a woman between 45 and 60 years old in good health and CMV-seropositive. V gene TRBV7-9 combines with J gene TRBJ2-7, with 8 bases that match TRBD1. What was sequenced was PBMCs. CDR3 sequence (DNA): TGTGCCAGCAGCCCCGGCGACAGGGGTAGGTACGAGCAGTACGTC. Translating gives CASSPGDRGRYEQYV.